These T cell receptor beta chains were read from a single sample in a study of glioma-infiltrating T cells after dendritic cell vaccination. The data were produced by immunoSEQ multiplex PCR, yet TCRdb's version contains in-frame clones alone and is incomplete. Of 70,000 to 90,000 clones in the sample, around 83% were seen once. The sample was blood, taken after dendritic cell vaccination. Source of these receptors: a human donor with glioblastoma. The CDR3 runs from the conserved cysteine through the conserved F or W. Fields, in order: J gene, V gene, CDR3 protein.

J: TRBJ1-5
V: TRBV7-2
CDR3: CASSQDSPASNQPQHF

J: TRBJ1-3
V: TRBV29-1
CDR3: CSVDTGISGNTIYF

J: TRBJ1-1
V: TRBV4-2
CDR3: CASSRVGRGSMNTEAFF

J: TRBJ2-5
V: TRBV11-1
CDR3: CASSFTGLWAQETQYF

J: TRBJ1-5
V: TRBV6-1
CDR3: CASSERGRLSNQPQHF

J: TRBJ1-2
V: TRBV11-1
CDR3: CASSSSGAGSPTTDGYTF

J: TRBJ1-6
V: TRBV5-4
CDR3: CASSLSLSSYNSPLHF

J: TRBJ1-4
V: TRBV5-1
CDR3: CASSVSRGRSEKLFF

J: TRBJ2-7
V: TRBV5-4
CDR3: CASSWGGAPGGSEQYF

J: TRBJ2-6
V: TRBV6-4
CDR3: CASSDGRSGANVLTF

J: TRBJ1-2
V: TRBV6-1
CDR3: CASTSDKPHGYTF

J: TRBJ2-7
V: TRBV6-5
CDR3: CASSPTSESSYEQYF

J: TRBJ1-5
V: TRBV28
CDR3: CASRTSAGDNWEPQHF

J: TRBJ1-4
V: TRBV7-9
CDR3: CASRDRQGSEKLFF

J: TRBJ1-2
V: TRBV5-1
CDR3: CASSLGQGRSGYTF

J: TRBJ2-5
V: TRBV15
CDR3: CATSRERQKTQYF

J: TRBJ1-4
V: TRBV18
CDR3: CASSRGTNEKLFF

J: TRBJ1-6
V: TRBV5-5
CDR3: CASSGGGATWGSPLHF

J: TRBJ1-2
V: TRBV7-2
CDR3: CASSLEEGAGGYTF

J: TRBJ2-3
V: TRBV9
CDR3: CASSPGQGWTDTQYF

J: TRBJ1-1
V: TRBV7-2
CDR3: CASSSVRGAGNTEAFF

J: TRBJ2-5
V: TRBV6-1
CDR3: CASSERGETQYF

J: TRBJ2-1
V: TRBV5-1
CDR3: CASSLEGGPYNEQFF

J: TRBJ1-2
V: TRBV9
CDR3: CASSFTGDNYGYTF

J: TRBJ2-7
V: TRBV18
CDR3: CASSLSTDSYEQYF

J: TRBJ1-1
V: TRBV7-8
CDR3: CASQQYTEAFF

J: TRBJ1-3
V: TRBV10-3
CDR3: CAISPGTGHTGNTIYF

J: TRBJ1-1
V: TRBV6-1
CDR3: CASSPRTGEAFF

J: TRBJ1-2
V: TRBV2
CDR3: CASSEESGDFGYGYTF

J: TRBJ1-6
V: TRBV4-1
CDR3: CASSQDTDSPLHF

J: TRBJ2-1
V: TRBV6-1
CDR3: CASSDRVLGQFF

J: TRBJ1-5
V: TRBV15
CDR3: CATSKNTGQPQHF

J: TRBJ2-2
V: TRBV15
CDR3: CATSRAGVNTGELFF

J: TRBJ2-6
V: TRBV4-1
CDR3: CASSQDGTGGSGANVLTF

J: TRBJ1-6
V: TRBV6-5
CDR3: CASSPPGHNGPLHF